Reported below is one TCR beta chain. Primers: 60 Vbeta forward and 13 Jbeta reverse. The data were produced by immunoSEQ multiplex PCR, yet TCRdb's version contains in-frame clones alone and is incomplete. The sample has over 60,000 clones; more than 60% are singletons. This entry is derived from a study of cytomegalovirus exposure and HLA in healthy donors. V lost 1 base and J lost 2; bases outside the gene matches: 13. The CDR3 consists of 18 residues. Germline loops: CDR1 SGHNT, CDR2 YENEEA. Input material: PBMCs. The source of this sequence is a male donor in good health and CMV-seropositive. This sequence joins TRBV11-3 and TRBJ1-2, with TRBD1 matching 7 bases. The CDR3 bases are TGTGCCAGCAGCTTAGCAGGTTGTCGACAGGGACGCAACTATGGCTACACCTTC. Protein sequence: CASSLAGCRQGRNYGYTF. The full variable domain, in which reference TRBV11-3 and TRBJ1-2 provide the parts outside the CDR3, is EAGVVQSPRYKIIEKKQPVAFWCNPISGHNTLYWYLQNLGQGPELLIRYENEEAVDDSQLPKDRFSAERLKGVDSTLKIQPAELGDSAVYLCASSLAGCRQGRNYGYTFGSGTRLTVV.